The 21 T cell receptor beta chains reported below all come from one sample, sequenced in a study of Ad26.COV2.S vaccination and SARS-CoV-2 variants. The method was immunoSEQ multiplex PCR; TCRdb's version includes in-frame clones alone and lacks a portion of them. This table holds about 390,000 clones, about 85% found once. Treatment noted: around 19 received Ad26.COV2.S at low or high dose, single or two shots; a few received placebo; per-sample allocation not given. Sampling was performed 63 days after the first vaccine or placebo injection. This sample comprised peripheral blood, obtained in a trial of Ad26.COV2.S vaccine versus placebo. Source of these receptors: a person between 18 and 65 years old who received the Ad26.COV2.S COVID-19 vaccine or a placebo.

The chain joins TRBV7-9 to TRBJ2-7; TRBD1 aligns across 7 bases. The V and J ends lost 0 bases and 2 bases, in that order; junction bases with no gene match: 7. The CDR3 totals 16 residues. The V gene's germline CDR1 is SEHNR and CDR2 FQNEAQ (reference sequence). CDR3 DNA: TGTGCCAGCAGCTTAGCGTCGAAAGGGGGCCCCTACGAGCAGTACTTC. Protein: CASSLASKGGPYEQYF.

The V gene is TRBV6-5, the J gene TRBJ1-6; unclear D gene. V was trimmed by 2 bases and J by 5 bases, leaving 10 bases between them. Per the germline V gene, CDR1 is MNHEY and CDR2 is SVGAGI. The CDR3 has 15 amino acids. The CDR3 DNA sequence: TGTGCCAGCAGTTACGAGGCGGGAAATAATTCACCCCTCCACTTT. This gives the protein CASSYEAGNNSPLHF.

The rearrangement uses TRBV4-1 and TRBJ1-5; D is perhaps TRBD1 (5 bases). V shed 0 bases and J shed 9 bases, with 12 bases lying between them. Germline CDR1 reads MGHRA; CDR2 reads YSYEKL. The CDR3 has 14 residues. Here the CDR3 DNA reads TGCGCCAGCAGCCAAGAGGCCGGCGGGGGGCCCCAGCATTTT. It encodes CASSQEAGGGPQHF.

The CDR3 nucleotides are TGCGCCAGCAGCCAAGATCAGGGACAGGGGTCCTACGAGCAGTACTTC. Protein: CASSQDQGQGSYEQYF. V gene TRBV4-1 combines with J gene TRBJ2-7; TRBD1 agrees at 10 bases. The germline CDR1 and CDR2 sequences are MGHRA and YSYEKL. V lost 0 bases and J lost 1; bases outside the gene matches: 3. The CDR3 is 16 residues long.

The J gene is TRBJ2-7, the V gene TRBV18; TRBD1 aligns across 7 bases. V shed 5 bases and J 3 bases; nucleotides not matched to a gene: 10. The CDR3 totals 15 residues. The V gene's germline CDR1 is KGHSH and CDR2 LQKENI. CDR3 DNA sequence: TGTGCCAGCTCAGGAGAGGGGACAGTCCTCTACGAGCAGTACTTC. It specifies CASSGEGTVLYEQYF.

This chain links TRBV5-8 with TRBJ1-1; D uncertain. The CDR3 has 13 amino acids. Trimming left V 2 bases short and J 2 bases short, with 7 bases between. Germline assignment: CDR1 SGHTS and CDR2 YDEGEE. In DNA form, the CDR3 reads TGTGCCAGCAGCTTTGAACTTAACACTGAAGCTTTCTTT. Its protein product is CASSFELNTEAFF.

The CDR3 DNA reads TGCGCCAGCAGCGAGGGGCGTTATGGCGAGCAGTACTTC. Translating gives CASSEGRYGEQYF. The genes are TRBV10-2 and TRBJ2-7; TRBD1 or TRBD2 may be the D gene (5 bases each). V gave up 6 bases and J gave up 6 bases, with 15 bases separating them. CDR1 and CDR2 (germline): WSHSY, SAAADI. CDR3 length: 13 amino acids.

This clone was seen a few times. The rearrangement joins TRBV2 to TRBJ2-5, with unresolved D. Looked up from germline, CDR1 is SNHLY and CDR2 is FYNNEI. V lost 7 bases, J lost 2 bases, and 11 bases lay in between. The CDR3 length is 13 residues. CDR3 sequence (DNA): TGTGCCAGCATACGAACATTTCAAGAGACCCAGTACTTC. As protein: CASIRTFQETQYF.

CDR3 amino acids: CASSFLDTQYF. DNA for the CDR3: TGTGCCAGTAGTTTCTTAGATACGCAGTATTTT. V and J are TRBV19 and TRBJ2-3, with unresolved D. Germline CDR1 LNHDA, CDR2 SQIVND (reference sequence). With 5 bases removed from V and 5 bases from J, the gap between germline ends came to 5 bases. This CDR3 comprises 11 residues.

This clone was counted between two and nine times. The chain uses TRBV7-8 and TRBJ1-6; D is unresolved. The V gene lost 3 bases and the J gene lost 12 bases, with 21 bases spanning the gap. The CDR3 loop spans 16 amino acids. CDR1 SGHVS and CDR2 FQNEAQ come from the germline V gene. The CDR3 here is CASSFTRVAGKIPLHF. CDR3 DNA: TGTGCCAGCAGCTTCACAAGGGTAGCTGGAAAAATACCCCTCCACTTT. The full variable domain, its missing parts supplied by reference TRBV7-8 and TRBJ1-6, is GAGVSQSPRYKVAKRGQDVALRCDPISGHVSLFWYQQALGQGPEFLTYFQNEAQLDKSGLPSDRFFAERPEGSVSTLKIQRTQQEDSAVYLCASSFTRVAGKIPLHFGNGTRLTVT.

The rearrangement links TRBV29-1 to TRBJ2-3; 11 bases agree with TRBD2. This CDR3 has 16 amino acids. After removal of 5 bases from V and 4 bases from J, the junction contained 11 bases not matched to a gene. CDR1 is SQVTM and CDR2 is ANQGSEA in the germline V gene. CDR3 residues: CSVHLTSGAPSDTQYF. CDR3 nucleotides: TGCAGCGTTCACTTGACTAGCGGGGCTCCCTCAGATACGCAGTATTTT.

The CDR3 region is CASIGQGGGNQPQHF. The CDR3 DNA follows: TGTGCCAGCATCGGACAGGGAGGGGGCAATCAGCCCCAGCATTTT. V usage is TRBV2 and J usage is TRBJ1-5; 8 positions match TRBD1. Germline values: CDR1 SNHLY, CDR2 FYNNEI. The CDR3 length is 15 residues. Trimming cost V 7 bases and J 2 bases; bases outside gene matches: 7.

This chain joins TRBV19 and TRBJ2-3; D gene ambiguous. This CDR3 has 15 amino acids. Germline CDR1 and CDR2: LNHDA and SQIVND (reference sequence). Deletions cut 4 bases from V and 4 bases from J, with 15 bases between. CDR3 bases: TGTGCCAGTAGTACGGAAAACAGTAGACCAGATACGCAGTATTTT. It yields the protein CASSTENSRPDTQYF.

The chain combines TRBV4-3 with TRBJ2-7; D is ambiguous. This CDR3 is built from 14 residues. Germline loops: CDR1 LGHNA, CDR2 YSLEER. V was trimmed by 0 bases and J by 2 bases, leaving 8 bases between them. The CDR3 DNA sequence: TGCGCCAGCAGCCAAGAATACTCCACCTACGAGCAGTACTTC. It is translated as CASSQEYSTYEQYF.

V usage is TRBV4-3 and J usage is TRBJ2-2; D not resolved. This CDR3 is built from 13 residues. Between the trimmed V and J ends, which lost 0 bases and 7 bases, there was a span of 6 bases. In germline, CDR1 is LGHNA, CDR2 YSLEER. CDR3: CASSQEQRGELFF. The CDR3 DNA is TGCGCCAGCAGCCAAGAACAGCGCGGGGAGCTGTTTTTT.

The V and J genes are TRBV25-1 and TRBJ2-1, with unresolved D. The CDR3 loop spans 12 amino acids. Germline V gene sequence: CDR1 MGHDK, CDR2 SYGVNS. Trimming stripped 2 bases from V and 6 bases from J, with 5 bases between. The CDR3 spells CASSEARNEQFF. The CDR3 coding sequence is TGTGCCAGCAGTGAAGCCCGCAATGAGCAGTTCTTC. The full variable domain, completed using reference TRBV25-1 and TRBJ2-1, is EADIYQTPRYLVIGTGKKITLECSQTMGHDKMYWYQQDPGMELHLIHYSYGVNSTEKGDLSSESTVSRIRTEHFPLTLESARPSHTSQYLCASSEARNEQFFGPGTRLTVL.

As DNA, the CDR3 is TGTGCCAGTAGTTGGAAGGGCCGGGACTATGGCTACACCTTC. As protein: CASSWKGRDYGYTF. This chain connects TRBV19 to TRBJ1-2; D remains ambiguous. The CDR3 is 14 amino acids. CDR1 and CDR2 (germline): LNHDA, SQIVND (reference sequence). Trimming took off 5 bases at V and 3 bases at J, with 13 bases between the two ends.

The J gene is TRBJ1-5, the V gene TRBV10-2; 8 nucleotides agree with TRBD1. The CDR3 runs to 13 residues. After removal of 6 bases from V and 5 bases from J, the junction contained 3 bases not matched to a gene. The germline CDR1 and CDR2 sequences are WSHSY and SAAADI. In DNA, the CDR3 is TGCGCCAGCAGGGACAGGGCTTATCAGCCCCAGCATTTT. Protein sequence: CASRDRAYQPQHF.

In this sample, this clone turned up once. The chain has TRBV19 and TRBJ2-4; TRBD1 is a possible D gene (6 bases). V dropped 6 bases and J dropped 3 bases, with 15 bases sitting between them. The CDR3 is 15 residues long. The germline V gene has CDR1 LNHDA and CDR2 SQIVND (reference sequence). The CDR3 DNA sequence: TGTGCCAGTAGCGGACAGCTTTTCGTCAAAAACATTCAGTACTTC. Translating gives CASSGQLFVKNIQYF. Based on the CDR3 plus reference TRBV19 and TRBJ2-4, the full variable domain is DGGITQSPKYLFRKEGQNVTLSCEQNLNHDAMYWYRQDPGQGLRLIYYSQIVNDFQKGDIAEGYSVSREKKESFPLTVTSAQKNPTAFYLCASSGQLFVKNIQYFGAGTRLSVL.

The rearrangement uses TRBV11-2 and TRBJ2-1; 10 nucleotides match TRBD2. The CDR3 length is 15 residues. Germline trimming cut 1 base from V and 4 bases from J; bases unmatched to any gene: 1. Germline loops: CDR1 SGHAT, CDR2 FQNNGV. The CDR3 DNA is TGTGCCAGCAGCTTAGGTAGCGGGGGGTACAATGAGCAGTTCTTC. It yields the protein CASSLGSGGYNEQFF.

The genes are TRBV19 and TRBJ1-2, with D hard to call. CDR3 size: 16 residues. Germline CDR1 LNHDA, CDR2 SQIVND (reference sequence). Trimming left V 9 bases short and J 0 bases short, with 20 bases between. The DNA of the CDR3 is TGTGCCAGCCTAAACTTAAGACCAGAGTCTAACTATGGCTACACCTTC. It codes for CASLNLRPESNYGYTF.